This is a list of T cell receptor beta chains from one sample in a study of shared clonotypes between healthy human individuals. Sequencing used immunoSEQ multiplex PCR; TCRdb keeps in-frame clones, though not all of them. The data show approximately 1.9 million clones, 93% seen once. The sample taken for sequencing was naive CD8+ T cells from PBMCs. The receptors were gathered from a man younger than 35 in good health. Some clones in this sample may be carry-over from other donors' samples. Each CDR3 is given with its conserved first and last residue. The order of the fields is D gene, V gene, CDR3 protein. The D gene is left open where the match is weak.

>NA|TRBV4-2
CASSQDLPSGSYEQYF
>NA|TRBV25-1
CASSEFSTGELFF
>NA|TRBV30
CAWMRADTEAFF
>NA|TRBV19
CASSIQGGADTQYF
>TRBD2|TRBV28
CASTRTSGRAEGTDTQYF
>NA|TRBV28
CASSLNQEGVHGYTF
>NA|TRBV7-2
CASSLVLGADYGYTF
>NA|TRBV19
CASSIAANEQFF
>NA|TRBV29-1
CSVGGASVSYNEQFF
>NA|TRBV21-1
CASSKKTSGHIRPCSYNEQFF
>NA|TRBV10-1
CASSEVNPNYNEQFF
>NA|TRBV19
CASSASRELFF
>NA|TRBV20-1
CSARDSYEQYF
>NA|TRBV5-1
CASSLSGGTTDTQYF
>NA|TRBV5-1
CASSLESRFAYEAFF
>TRBD2|TRBV6-5
CASRDGLAGPTEQYF
>NA|TRBV7-2
CASSLLGAGNTIYF
>TRBD2|TRBV28
CASSSRTSGRRETQYF
>TRBD2|TRBV9
CASSVAGTSSDTQYF
>NA|TRBV6-1
CAIPTGPGANVLTF
>TRBD1|TRBV5-1
CASSLNSLQGDGELFF
>TRBD2|TRBV9
CASSVGGGSGTDTQYF
>NA|TRBV6-1
CASRVRGNTEAFF
>NA|TRBV7-9
CASSLRQSYGYTF
>NA|TRBV27
CASSDVRRYQETQYF
>TRBD1|TRBV6-1
CAIKVGGWVSAEAFF
>NA|TRBV7-3
CASSLHGGPNTGELFF
>NA|TRBV7-9
CASSPHHQEPGTEAFF
>NA|TRBV28
CASTTGNAYEQYF
>NA|TRBV5-1
CASSWDDGHEQYF
>NA|TRBV5-4
CASSRGGLGDEQYF